This T cell receptor (beta chain) was profiled in a study of blood T cell repertoires in COVID-19. The CDR3 length is 18 residues. V lost 0 bases to trimming and J lost 5 bases; unmatched junction nucleotides: 13. CDR1 SGDLS and CDR2 YYNGEE come from the germline V gene. The repertoire was sequenced with immunoSEQ multiplex PCR; TCRdb's copy has only in-frame clones and lacks some. The sample has about 300,000 clones; approximately 84% are singletons. This TCR was recovered from a human donor with COVID-19, enrolled during active disease. The donor label of this sample is uncertain. The gene calls are TRBV9 and TRBJ1-3; TRBD1 agrees at 8 bases. The sample consisted of peripheral blood. Written as DNA, the CDR3 is TGTGCCAGCAGCGTAGCCCCATCAGACAGGGGTGGGAGAAACACCATATATTTT. Translated: CASSVAPSDRGGRNTIYF.